The present TCR beta chain was sequenced within a study of beta chain features in type 1 diabetes. Study findings and constraints: Still unanswered here is whether HLA type influences TCRB rearrangement.

This CDR3 is built from 14 residues. The germline gives CDR1 SNHLY, CDR2 FYNNEI. This clone was seen more than once but under ten times. Antigen unknown. A read error may produce the germline difference seen at one junction end. Blood was drawn once from each donor into heparinised tubes. The draws averaged roughly 120 mL. cDNA synthesis used the whole RNA isolate, giving expressed TCRB sequences. Profiled with immunoSEQ multiplex PCR; TCRdb holds only in-frame clones, not every one. Of a few hundred thousand clones in the sample, 9.6% were seen once. Sequenced sample: naive CD4+ T cells from blood. The chain uses TRBV2 and TRBJ2-1; 11 nucleotides agree with TRBD2. This TCR was sampled from a young woman in good health. The CDR3 nucleotides read TGTGCCAGCACTGAAGGACTAGCGGGCGTTGAGCAGTTCTTC. Protein product: CASTEGLAGVEQFF.